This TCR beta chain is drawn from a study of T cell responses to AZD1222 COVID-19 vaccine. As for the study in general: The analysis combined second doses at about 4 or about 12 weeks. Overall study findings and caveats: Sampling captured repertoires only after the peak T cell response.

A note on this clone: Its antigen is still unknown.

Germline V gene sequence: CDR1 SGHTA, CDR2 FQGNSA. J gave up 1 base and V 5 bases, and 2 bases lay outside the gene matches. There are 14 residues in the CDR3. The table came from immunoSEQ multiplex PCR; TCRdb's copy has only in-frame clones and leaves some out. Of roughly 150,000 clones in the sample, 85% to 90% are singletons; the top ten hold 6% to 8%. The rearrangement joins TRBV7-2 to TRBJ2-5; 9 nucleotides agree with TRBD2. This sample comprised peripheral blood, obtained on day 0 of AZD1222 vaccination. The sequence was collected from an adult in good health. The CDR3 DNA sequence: TGTGCCAGCAGCCCTAGCGGGGTCCAAGAGACCCAGTACTTC. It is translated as CASSPSGVQETQYF.